The next 32 T cell receptor beta chains were all read from a single sample in a study of blood T cell repertoires in COVID-19. TCRdb keeps only in-frame clones here, not all; method: immunoSEQ multiplex PCR. The data hold approximately 60,000 clones, with 79% observed a single time. Material for sequencing was peripheral blood. The origin of the receptors is a woman older than 75 with active or convalescent COVID-19.

The J gene is TRBJ1-2, the V gene TRBV5-6; 9 nucleotides agree with TRBD1. CDR1 and CDR2 from the germline V gene are SGHDT and YYEEEE. There are 13 residues in the CDR3. V lost 8 bases to trimming and J lost 4 bases; unmatched junction nucleotides: 6. CDR3 amino acids: CASGGQGFYGYTF. Written as DNA, the CDR3 is TGTGCCAGTGGAGGACAGGGGTTCTATGGCTACACCTTC.

This clone was picked up one time. V is TRBV5-1 and J is TRBJ2-2, with 8 bases lining up with TRBD2. V was clipped by 2 bases and J by 4 bases; unmatched bases: 7. Germline V gene sequence: CDR1 SGHRS, CDR2 YFSETQ. The CDR3 is 16 amino acids. The DNA for the CDR3 is TGCGCCAGCAGCTTACAACGGGGGGGCCCCACCGGGGAGCTGTTTTTT. It is translated as CASSLQRGGPTGELFF.

This clone has only a few counts. The V call is TRBV3-1 (or the pseudogene TRBV3-2), the J call TRBJ1-3; 9 bases match TRBD1. The CDR3 has 16 amino acids. CDR1 and CDR2 (germline): LGHDT, YNNKEL (reference sequence). V lost 4 bases to trimming and J lost 2 bases; unmatched junction nucleotides: 6. The CDR3 DNA reads TGTGCCAGCAGCCTCGGACAGGGGTCCCCTGGAAACACCATATATTTT. Translation: CASSLGQGSPGNTIYF.

CDR3 DNA sequence: TGCGCCAGCAGCAAACAGGTGCCGAGCTCCTACGAGCAGTACTTC. Its translation: CASSKQVPSSYEQYF. The rearrangement joins TRBV5-1 to TRBJ2-7; tentatively, D is TRBD1 (5 bases). With 4 bases removed from V and 0 bases from J, the gap between germline ends came to 14 bases. From germline, CDR1 is SGHRS and CDR2 YFSETQ. The CDR3 is 15 residues long.

The chain couples TRBV5-8 to TRBJ1-4; 10 positions match TRBD1. V gave up 4 bases and J gave up 7 bases; unmatched junction bases: 7. CDR1 and CDR2 from the germline V gene are SGHTS and YDEGEE. CDR3 length: 15 amino acids. In DNA form, the CDR3 reads TGTGCCAGCAGCCAGGGGACAGGGGAACGTGAAAAACTGTTTTTT. Translating it yields CASSQGTGEREKLFF.

This clone has a handful of counts. Here the CDR3 DNA reads TGTGCCAGCAGCTTGGGTCAGGGGATGTACACTGAAGCTTTCTTT. Translating gives CASSLGQGMYTEAFF. The V call is TRBV5-4, the J call TRBJ1-1; D is possibly TRBD1 (6 bases). The CDR3 loop spans 15 amino acids. V shed 0 bases and J shed 3 bases, with 12 bases lying between them. CDR1 is SGHNT and CDR2 is YYREEE in the germline V gene (reference sequence).

The chain employs TRBV29-1 and TRBJ1-2; 10 nucleotides line up with TRBD1. V lost 4 bases, J lost 5 bases, and 4 bases stayed unmatched. CDR1 and CDR2 (germline): SQVTM, ANQGSEA. The CDR3 loop spans 13 amino acids. The CDR3 spells CSVAGQGTYGYTF. Written as DNA, the CDR3 is TGCAGCGTTGCGGGACAGGGGACTTATGGCTACACCTTC.

The chain has TRBV27 and TRBJ1-2, with 9 bases lining up with TRBD1. V was pared by 5 bases and J by 6 bases, with 10 bases of the junction left unmatched. The CDR3 consists of 15 residues. Germline V gives CDR1 MNHEY, CDR2 SMNVEV (reference sequence). This chain's CDR3 is CASSVLPDRGHGYTF. DNA of the CDR3: TGTGCCAGCAGTGTCCTCCCGGACAGGGGACATGGCTACACCTTC.

The V and J genes are TRBV30 and TRBJ1-3; D unresolved. With 0 bases removed from V and 3 bases from J, the gap between germline ends came to 6 bases. This CDR3 is built from 13 residues. Germline CDR1 and CDR2: GTSNPN and SVGIG (reference sequence). The CDR3 nucleotides read TGTGCCTGGAGTGTTAGCCTTGGAAACACCATATATTTT. Amino acid sequence: CAWSVSLGNTIYF.

CDR3 sequence: CAISETRGNTEAFF. CDR3 nucleotides: TGTGCCATCAGTGAGACCCGGGGGAACACTGAAGCTTTCTTT. This sequence joins TRBV10-3 and TRBJ1-1; D is ambiguous. Trimming took off 2 bases at V and 1 base at J, with 8 bases between the two ends. Germline CDR1 ENHRY, CDR2 SYGVKD. CDR3 size: 14 residues.

This sequence joins TRBV10-3 and TRBJ2-3; TRBD1 aligns across 9 bases. J gave up 1 base and V 3 bases, and 2 bases lay outside the gene matches. The germline V gene has CDR1 ENHRY and CDR2 SYGVKD. CDR3 length: 15 residues. The CDR3 region has the DNA TGTGCCATCAGTGAAAGGGACAGGGGCACAGATACGCAGTATTTT. Translating gives CAISERDRGTDTQYF.

J is TRBJ2-7 and V is TRBV6-5; tentative D call: TRBD2 (6 bases). Trimming left V 3 bases short and J 4 bases short, with 19 bases between. From germline, CDR1 is MNHEY and CDR2 SVGAGI. CDR3 length: 16 amino acids. CDR3 sequence: CASSYLAGNPGYEQYF. The DNA of the CDR3 is TGTGCCAGCAGTTATTTGGCGGGGAACCCGGGTTACGAGCAGTACTTC.

V is TRBV2 and J is TRBJ1-1; 9 bases line up with TRBD1. V shed 5 bases, J shed 3 bases, and the junction held 4 bases outside the gene matches. In germline, CDR1 is SNHLY, CDR2 FYNNEI. The CDR3 runs 14 residues. The CDR3 nucleotides are TGTGCCAGCAGTCTACAGGGGGCGGACACTGAAGCTTTCTTT. Translating gives CASSLQGADTEAFF.

This clone was found once. This rearrangement joins TRBV11-3 to TRBJ2-7; D not resolved. The CDR3 runs to 12 residues. CDR1 SGHNT and CDR2 YENEEA come from the germline V gene. The V end lost 5 bases, the J end lost 4 bases, and 9 bases lay between the germline ends. CDR3 in DNA: TGTGCCAGCAGCCTCTCTCGGTACGAGCAGTACTTC. It codes for CASSLSRYEQYF.

This clone has only a few counts. The chain joins TRBV7-2 to TRBJ1-5; 9 bases line up with TRBD1. This CDR3 spans 20 amino acids. Losses at the gene ends were 0 bases for V and 2 bases for J; bases not matched to a gene: 14. Germline CDR1 is SGHTA and CDR2 is FQGNSA. The CDR3 DNA reads as TGTGCCAGCAGCTTAGCGGGACAGGGTGGCTGGGTGGGGGGCAATCAGCCCCAGCATTTT. It specifies CASSLAGQGGWVGGNQPQHF.

Here the CDR3 DNA reads TGTGCCAGCAGCCAAGATCCCGGGGTGAACACCGGGGAGCTGTTTTTT. It encodes CASSQDPGVNTGELFF. V usage is TRBV4-2 and J usage is TRBJ2-2, with TRBD2 as a possible D gene (5 bases). Germline V gene lookup returns CDR1 LGHNA and CDR2 YNFKEQ. The CDR3 extends over 16 amino acids. V lost 0 bases and J lost 1, with 9 bases in between.

This sequence joins TRBV9 and TRBJ2-7; D is ambiguous. CDR1 and CDR2 from the germline V gene are SGDLS and YYNGEE. This CDR3 region has 14 residues. Trimming took 0 bases from V and 2 from J, leaving 9 bases between them. As DNA, the CDR3 is TGTGCCAGCAGCGTAGCGCAGGTCACCTACGAGCAGTACTTC. This encodes CASSVAQVTYEQYF. Looking up the rest from reference TRBV9 and TRBJ2-7 gives the full variable domain: DSGVTQTPKHLITATGQRVTLRCSPRSGDLSVYWYQQSLDQGLQFLIQYYNGEERAKGNILERFSAQQFPDLHSELNLSSLELGDSALYFCASSVAQVTYEQYFGPGTRLTVT.

The count of this clone is one. The chain carries TRBV9 and TRBJ1-6, with D unresolved. Per the germline V gene, CDR1 is SGDLS and CDR2 is YYNGEE. This CDR3 region has 14 residues. The V gene lost 3 bases and the J gene lost 7 bases, with 11 bases spanning the gap. The CDR3 loop is CASSAETGNSPLHF. The CDR3 DNA reads as TGTGCCAGCAGCGCAGAAACGGGGAATTCACCCCTCCACTTT.

Judged by abundance, this clone is medium-sized. The rearrangement joins TRBV2 to TRBJ2-7; no definite D call. Germline CDR1 reads SNHLY; CDR2 reads FYNNEI. Trimming cost V 5 bases and J 6 bases, with 8 bases left between them. The CDR3 loop spans 11 amino acids. CDR3 amino acids: CASSYDSEQYF. The CDR3 DNA reads TGTGCCAGCAGTTATGACTCCGAGCAGTACTTC.

This clone was seen a few times. V and J are TRBV2 and TRBJ2-3; TRBD2 is a possible D gene (5 bases). V lost 6 bases and J lost 4, with 11 bases in between. The CDR3 spans 13 residues. Germline lookup yields CDR1 SNHLY and CDR2 FYNNEI. The DNA for the CDR3 is TGTGCCAGCAGGGATCTGGGAGCAGATACGCAGTATTTT. This translates into CASRDLGADTQYF. Full variable domain (outside the CDR3, taken from reference TRBV2 and TRBJ2-3): EPEVTQTPSHQVTQMGQEVILRCVPISNHLYFYWYRQILGQKVEFLVSFYNNEISEKSEIFDDQFSVERPDGSNFTLKIRSTKLEDSAMYFCASRDLGADTQYFGPGTRLTVL.

This rearrangement joins TRBV2 to TRBJ1-1; TRBD1 aligns across 9 bases. The V segment lost 8 bases and the J segment 1 base; nucleotides outside the gene matches: 11. The CDR3 runs to 16 residues. In germline, CDR1 is SNHLY, CDR2 FYNNEI. CDR3 sequence: CASQEGDRGKNTEAFF. Written as DNA, the CDR3 is TGTGCCAGCCAGGAGGGAGACAGGGGGAAGAACACTGAAGCTTTCTTT.

This chain joins TRBV9 and TRBJ1-2; D gene ambiguous. The CDR3 runs 14 residues. The V gene's germline CDR1 is SGDLS and CDR2 YYNGEE. V shed 0 bases and J shed 7 bases, with 13 bases lying between them. For the CDR3, the DNA is TGTGCCAGCAGCGTAGAACCAGGCTTGGGTGGCTACACCTTC. Protein sequence: CASSVEPGLGGYTF.

CDR3 loop: CASSLVGGRQNTEAFF. The CDR3 region has the DNA TGCGCCAGCAGCTTGGTGGGGGGGCGCCAGAACACTGAAGCTTTCTTT. The chain carries TRBV5-1 and TRBJ1-1; tentatively, D is TRBD1 (6 bases). CDR3 length: 16 residues. CDR1 is SGHRS and CDR2 is YFSETQ in the germline V gene. With 0 bases removed from V and 1 base from J, the gap between germline ends came to 13 bases.

This clone appeared many times. The gene calls are TRBV9 and TRBJ1-6; the match to TRBD1 covers 9 bases. V gave up 3 bases and J gave up 9 bases; unmatched junction bases: 4. This CDR3 spans 14 amino acids. Per germline, CDR1 SGDLS and CDR2 YYNGEE. CDR3 coding DNA: TGTGCCAGCAGCGCGCTGGACAGGGGTTCACCCCTCCACTTT. Protein: CASSALDRGSPLHF.

This clone was counted between two and nine times. The sample has other DNA sequences that encode this CDR3 too. J is TRBJ1-4 and V is TRBV6-2 or TRBV6-3; D is unclear. V was clipped by 5 bases and J by 3 bases, with 16 bases between them. This CDR3 comprises 16 residues. Germline loops: CDR1 MNHEY, CDR2 SVGEGT. The DNA for the CDR3 is TGTGCCAGCAGTAGGAAACAGCGGGAATCTAATGAAAAACTGTTTTTT. It codes for CASSRKQRESNEKLFF.

CDR3 sequence: CASSLIGRQAFF. The DNA for the CDR3 is TGTGCCAGCAGTTTAATAGGCAGGCAAGCTTTCTTT. The chain joins TRBV27 to TRBJ1-1; no clear D gene. The CDR3 has 12 residues. The V gene lost 2 bases and the J gene lost 9 bases, with 10 bases spanning the gap. Germline CDR1 is MNHEY and CDR2 is SMNVEV (reference sequence).

This clone was detected only once. The chain uses TRBV19 and TRBJ1-5, with TRBD1 matching 7 bases. CDR3 length: 15 residues. Unmatched junction bases numbered 7, after V lost 1 base and J lost 7 bases. The germline gives CDR1 LNHDA, CDR2 SQIVND (reference sequence). The CDR3: CASSIVAAGGQPQHF. The CDR3 DNA reads as TGTGCCAGTAGTATAGTGGCGGCAGGGGGACAGCCCCAGCATTTT.

This chain uses TRBV5-1 with TRBJ1-1; possibly TRBD1 for D (5 bases). V was pared by 4 bases and J by 1 base, with 20 bases between. CDR1 and CDR2 (germline): SGHRS, YFSETQ. The CDR3 covers 17 residues. The CDR3 DNA is TGCGCCAGCAGCCCCGAGACGGGGGTAAGGGGGAACACTGAAGCTTTCTTT. It yields the protein CASSPETGVRGNTEAFF.

The V and J genes are TRBV7-2 and TRBJ2-3; D is unclear. Germline lookup yields CDR1 SGHTA and CDR2 FQGNSA. Trimming left V 5 bases short and J 4 bases short, with 13 bases between. The CDR3 runs 14 residues. Written as DNA, the CDR3 is TGTGCCAGCAGCCCCGGGTTTTGGTCAGATACGCAGTATTTT. Translation gives CASSPGFWSDTQYF.

This chain links TRBV11-2 with TRBJ1-1; tentative D call: TRBD1 (5 bases). Trimming stripped 0 bases from V and 7 bases from J, with 12 bases between. The CDR3 is made up of 14 amino acids. Germline-derived CDR1 and CDR2 are SGHAT and FQNNGV. CDR3 sequence: CASSLERQGFEAFF. The CDR3 bases are TGTGCCAGCAGCTTAGAAAGGCAGGGTTTTGAAGCTTTCTTT.

The chain joins TRBV5-1 to TRBJ1-2; 8 nucleotides match TRBD1. Per germline, CDR1 SGHRS and CDR2 YFSETQ. The CDR3 runs to 15 residues. The junction had 6 bases not matched to a gene; V was cut back by 1 base and J by 4 bases. The CDR3 DNA follows: TGCGCCAGCAGCTTGTCAGGACAGGGTATCTATGGCTACACCTTC. Encoded protein: CASSLSGQGIYGYTF. The full variable domain, rest sourced from reference TRBV5-1 and TRBJ1-2, is KAGVTQTPRYLIKTRGQQVTLSCSPISGHRSVSWYQQTPGQGLQFLFEYFSETQRNKGNFPGRFSGRQFSNSRSEMNVSTLELGDSALYLCASSLSGQGIYGYTFGSGTRLTVV.

CDR3 sequence reads: CAWSVLWTEYGYTF. CDR3 DNA sequence: TGTGCCTGGAGTGTACTATGGACAGAGTATGGCTACACCTTC. The chain is built from TRBV30 and TRBJ1-2; the D gene is possibly TRBD1 (6 bases). The V end was cut by 0 bases, the J end by 5 bases, with 13 bases between. This CDR3 region has 14 residues. Germline V gives CDR1 GTSNPN, CDR2 SVGIG (reference sequence).